This T cell receptor (beta chain) was sequenced for a study of T-cell reconstitution after alpha-beta-depleted transplantation in children. Germline assignment: CDR1 KGHSH and CDR2 LQKENI. The CDR3 is 16 amino acids. With 4 bases clipped from V and 2 bases from J, the junction kept 10 bases outside the gene matches. Study-level points and caveats: Surviving recipient cells, namely T cells and thymic progenitors, were the source of high day-60 TCRbeta diversity in some patients. The origin of alpha-beta T cells about two months after transplant was reportedly several hundred expanded graft clones.

A word on this clonotype: The target antigen is unknown.

Preparation of the TCRbeta library involved a method that used unique molecular identifiers. Each CDR3 protein gets one entry after TCRdb re-called the PCR reads with MiXCR. Of about 900,000 distinct CDR3 sequences in the sample, about 26% were seen once. The J gene is TRBJ2-5, the V gene TRBV18; TRBD1 matches at 7 bases. Sample: PBMCs, mostly from graft donor cells, taken 360 days after TCRalphabeta/CD19-depleted stem cell transplant. This receptor was obtained from a boy under two years old who had a stem cell transplant for SCID, so the T cells may come from the graft donor. The CDR3 bases are TGTGCCAGCTCACACGGACAGGCGAAGTGGCAAGAGACCCAGTACTTC. Translation gives CASSHGQAKWQETQYF.